This T cell receptor (beta chain) was observed in a study of T cell repertoires in cytomegalovirus infection. Study as a whole: Both recently identified HLA-C-restricted and well-studied HLA-B-restricted CMV epitopes were used in the study. Indications of both CMV infection and matching HLA type were provided by public TCR beta signatures. Study-wide results and caveats: Within the response measured ex vivo, HLA-C-restricted CMV-specific TCR beta clonotypes were dominant.

Points on this clonotype: Its antigen remains unknown.

Deletions cut 8 bases from V and 0 bases from J, with 17 bases between. CDR3 size: 15 residues. TCRdb passed the reads through MiXCR, listing each CDR3 protein once. The sample holds around 300,000 distinct CDR3 sequences, roughly 25% seen once. This TCR was recovered from a human donor in good health (CMV status not recorded). Some clones in this sample may be carry-over from other donors' samples. The chain joins TRBV5-3 to TRBJ2-5, with a tentative D call TRBD2 (7 bases). TRBV5-3 is designated an ORF whose function remains uncertain. The material was cultured PBMCs, obtained from culture after CMV antigen stimulation. The CDR3 DNA reads TGTGCCAGCACCGAGGGGGGAGGGCACCAAGAGACCCAGTACTTC. Protein product: CASTEGGGHQETQYF.